In this sample, the clone carrying this T cell receptor beta chain turned up once. The protocol was immunoSEQ multiplex PCR, while the TCRdb copy is restricted to in-frame clones and leaves out a portion. The sample holds roughly 290,000 clones, 70% to 90% seen once. The source of the sample is a study of blood T cell repertoires in COVID-19. Cohorts were assigned according to the clinical history that participants reported. Germline V CDR1 and CDR2: SGHTA, FQGTGA. The CDR3 length is 14 residues. The J segment lost 7 bases and the V segment lost 6 bases, leaving 9 bases of the junction unmatched. The rearrangement uses TRBV7-3 and TRBJ1-2; the match to TRBD1 covers 9 bases. The origin of this receptor is a man aged 30 to 39 who had recovered from COVID-19. Sequencing was carried out using PBMCs or T cells enriched from blood (not recorded which). This CDR3 is CASSRPGQGSGYTF. Here the CDR3 DNA reads TGTGCCAGCAGTAGACCGGGACAGGGAAGTGGCTACACCTTC. Looking up the rest from reference TRBV7-3 and TRBJ1-2 gives the full variable domain: GAGVSQTPSNKVTEKGKYVELRCDPISGHTALYWYRQSLGQGPEFLIYFQGTGAADDSGLPNDRFFAVRPEGSVSTLKIQRTERGDSAVYLCASSRPGQGSGYTFGSGTRLTVV.